The 10 T cell receptor beta chains reported below all come from one sample, sequenced in a study of T-cell memory formation after mild COVID-19. TCRdb recomputed calls from the 5' RACE reads with MiXCR, one row per CDR3 protein. Of fewer than 500,000 distinct CDR3 sequences listed, roughly 25% are singletons. Sequencing input: PBMCs or a T cell subset sorted from them (not recorded which). The receptors here all came from an adult woman who had mild COVID-19 (a few samples of this study predate the infection). Cell type and time point are not known.

This clonotype has only a few counts. The V call is TRBV7-2, the J call TRBJ1-2; D uncertain. V gave up 5 bases and J gave up 11 bases, with 9 bases separating them. Germline CDR1 SGHTA, CDR2 FQGNSA. The CDR3 extends over 10 amino acids. CDR3 protein: CASSLGSYTF. CDR3 sequence (DNA): TGTGCCAGCAGCCTAGGGAGTTACACCTTC.

This clonotype was counted a few times. CDR3 sequence (DNA): TGTGCCAGCAGTAATATGGAGACCCAGTACTTC. This codes for CASSNMETQYF. The V gene is TRBV11-2, the J gene TRBJ2-5; D uncertain. The CDR3 covers 11 residues. Germline CDR1 reads SGHAT; CDR2 reads FQNNGV. V lost 6 bases and J 5 bases, leaving 7 bases between the germline ends.

The gene calls are TRBV6-1 and TRBJ2-7, with no clear D. Germline CDR1 MNHNS, CDR2 SASEGT. Trimming removed 3 bases at V and 6 bases at J, with 15 bases between. CDR3 length: 14 amino acids. CDR3 coding DNA: TGTGCCAGCAGTGATAACAGCGCCTTTGGCGAGCAGTACTTC. This encodes CASSDNSAFGEQYF.

The rearrangement links TRBV12-3 or TRBV12-4 to TRBJ2-3; weak D call: TRBD1 (5 bases). The germline V and J ends were trimmed by 3 bases and 2 bases, with 12 bases remaining between them. There are 15 residues in the CDR3. The CDR3 region is CASSLGRVPTDTQYF. Written as DNA, the CDR3 is TGTGCCAGCAGTTTGGGGCGCGTCCCCACAGATACGCAGTATTTT.

The genes are TRBV29-1 and TRBJ2-1, with 13 bases that match TRBD2. J gave up 9 bases and V 0 bases, and 8 bases lay outside the gene matches. Germline CDR1 SQVTM, CDR2 ANQGSEA. This CDR3 contains 16 residues. CDR3 amino acids: CSVEEPGLAGYGEQFF. The DNA of the CDR3 is TGCAGCGTTGAAGAACCGGGACTAGCGGGATATGGTGAGCAGTTCTTC.

A few counts support this clonotype. This sequence joins TRBV27 and TRBJ2-7; D possibly corresponds to TRBD1 (6 bases). The CDR3 has 15 amino acids. CDR1 is MNHEY, CDR2 SMNVEV, per germline (reference sequence). The V and J ends lost 8 bases and 6 bases respectively, with 23 bases between them. CDR3: CASLVGNRVSGEQYF. In DNA, the CDR3 is TGTGCCAGCTTAGTGGGAAACAGGGTAAGCGGCGAGCAGTACTTC.

The table lists this clonotype with a few counts. V usage is TRBV5-1 and J usage is TRBJ2-3; D perhaps matches TRBD2 (6 bases). Germline-derived CDR1 and CDR2 are SGHRS and YFSETQ. Trimming left V 1 base short and J 3 bases short, with 21 bases between. This CDR3 has 18 residues. CDR3 DNA sequence: TGCGCCAGCAGCTTGAATGTGGTGGTAGCGGTTCTGACAGATACGCAGTATTTT. Encoded protein: CASSLNVVVAVLTDTQYF. The variable domain in full, with the rest retrieved from reference TRBV5-1 and TRBJ2-3, is KAGVTQTPRYLIKTRGQQVTLSCSPISGHRSVSWYQQTPGQGLQFLFEYFSETQRNKGNFPGRFSGRQFSNSRSEMNVSTLELGDSALYLCASSLNVVVAVLTDTQYFGPGTRLTVL.

The chain recombines TRBV7-6 with TRBJ1-3, with D perhaps matching TRBD1 (6 bases). Germline CDR1 and CDR2: SGHVS and FNYEAQ. The CDR3 is 14 amino acids. V was cut by 4 bases and J by 4 bases, with 11 bases left in between. CDR3 DNA: TGTGCCAGCAGCTCACAGGGATGGGGAAACACCATATATTTT. This codes for CASSSQGWGNTIYF.

This chain uses TRBV5-1 with TRBJ2-1; D is perhaps TRBD1 (5 bases). The CDR3 length is 13 residues. Per the germline V gene, CDR1 is SGHRS and CDR2 is YFSETQ. The V and J ends lost 4 bases and 9 bases respectively, with 14 bases between them. The CDR3 sequence: CASSGQGSGEQFF. The CDR3 DNA is TGCGCCAGCAGCGGCCAGGGTTCGGGTGAGCAGTTCTTC.

The chain links TRBV24-1 to TRBJ1-2; 9 nucleotides agree with TRBD1. V dropped 3 bases and J dropped 8; count of bases not matched to a gene: 12. Per germline, CDR1 KGHDR and CDR2 SFDVKD. The CDR3 totals 16 residues. The CDR3 is CATSDPTWGQGGGYTF. The DNA of the CDR3 is TGTGCCACCAGTGATCCGACGTGGGGACAGGGAGGAGGCTACACCTTC.